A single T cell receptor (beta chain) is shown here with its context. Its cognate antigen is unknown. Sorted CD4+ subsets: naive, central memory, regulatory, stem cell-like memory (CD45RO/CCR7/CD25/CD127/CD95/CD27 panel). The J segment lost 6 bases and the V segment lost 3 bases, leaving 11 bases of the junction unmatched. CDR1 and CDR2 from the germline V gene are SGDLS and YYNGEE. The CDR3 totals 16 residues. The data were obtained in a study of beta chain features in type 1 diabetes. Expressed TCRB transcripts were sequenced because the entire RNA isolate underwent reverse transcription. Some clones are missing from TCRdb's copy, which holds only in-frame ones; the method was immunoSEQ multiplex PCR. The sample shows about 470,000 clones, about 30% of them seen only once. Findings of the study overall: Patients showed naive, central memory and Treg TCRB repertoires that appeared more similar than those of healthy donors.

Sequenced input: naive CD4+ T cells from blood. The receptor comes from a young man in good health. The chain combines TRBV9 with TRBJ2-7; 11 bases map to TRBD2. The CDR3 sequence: CASSAGGSGRAPEQYF. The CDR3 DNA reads TGTGCCAGCAGCGCTGGGGGTAGCGGGAGGGCACCCGAGCAGTACTTC. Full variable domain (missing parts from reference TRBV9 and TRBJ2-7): DSGVTQTPKHLITATGQRVTLRCSPRSGDLSVYWYQQSLDQGLQFLIQYYNGEERAKGNILERFSAQQFPDLHSELNLSSLELGDSALYFCASSAGGSGRAPEQYFGPGTRLTVT.